What follows are 10 T cell receptor beta chains derived from one specimen sequenced in a study of T cell responses to AZD1222 COVID-19 vaccine. Data came from immunoSEQ multiplex PCR; TCRdb stores just in-frame clones and leaves some out. The sample shows about 150,000 clones, more than 85% of them seen only once. This sample comprised peripheral blood, obtained 28 days after the second AZD1222 dose. All receptors come from an adult who received the AZD1222 COVID-19 vaccine.

The CDR3 DNA sequence: TGTGCCACCCCGGGACTAGCGTACAACGAGCAGTACTTC. Translation gives CATPGLAYNEQYF. The chain recombines TRBV24-1 with TRBJ2-7, with 10 positions matching TRBD2. This CDR3 has 13 amino acids. Germline assignment: CDR1 KGHDR and CDR2 SFDVKD. Unmatched junction bases numbered 6, after V lost 9 bases and J lost 5 bases.

The chain combines TRBV7-9 with TRBJ2-3; D unclear. The CDR3 spans 15 residues. Trimming removed 0 bases at V and 0 bases at J, with 7 bases between. Germline V CDR1 and CDR2: SEHNR, FQNEAQ (reference sequence). The CDR3 here is CASSLASTSTDTQYF. The DNA for the CDR3 is TGTGCCAGCAGCTTAGCCTCGACTAGCACAGATACGCAGTATTTT.

This chain joins TRBV19 and TRBJ2-7; D ambiguous. This CDR3 is built from 14 residues. V was pared by 0 bases and J by 3 bases, with 9 bases between. Germline V CDR1 and CDR2: LNHDA, SQIVND (reference sequence). The CDR3 protein is CASSIDLAGYEQYF. The CDR3 coding sequence is TGTGCCAGTAGTATAGATCTCGCAGGCTACGAGCAGTACTTC.

DNA of the CDR3: TGTGCCACCAGTGATGGGGCAGACATCTATGGCTACACCTTC. Translation: CATSDGADIYGYTF. The chain combines TRBV24-1 with TRBJ1-2; D might be TRBD1 (5 bases). V lost 3 bases and J 4 bases, leaving 11 bases between the germline ends. In germline, CDR1 is KGHDR, CDR2 SFDVKD. The CDR3 totals 14 residues.

The V call is TRBV7-9, the J call TRBJ2-7; 11 bases match TRBD2. The V gene's germline CDR1 is SEHNR and CDR2 FQNEAQ (reference sequence). V was clipped by 5 bases and J by 3 bases; unmatched bases: 9. This CDR3 is 16 amino acids long. Written as DNA, the CDR3 is TGTGCCAGCAGCGCCCAAACTAGCGGGAGAGTCTACGAGCAGTACTTC. Its translation is CASSAQTSGRVYEQYF.

The V call is TRBV28, the J call TRBJ1-2, with D perhaps TRBD1 (5 bases). CDR3 length equals 14 residues. Germline values: CDR1 MDHEN, CDR2 SYDVKM. V was cut by 7 bases and J by 7 bases, with 19 bases left in between. The CDR3 here is CASTPGRARSGYTF. As DNA, the CDR3 is TGTGCCAGCACCCCGGGACGGGCCCGGAGTGGCTACACCTTC.

This chain connects TRBV18 to TRBJ2-7; D is unclear. The germline V and J ends were trimmed by 2 bases and 0 bases, with 8 bases remaining between them. Germline CDR1 reads KGHSH; CDR2 reads LQKENI. CDR3 length: 14 amino acids. The CDR3, as DNA: TGTGCCAGCTCACCAGGCTTTGGCTCCTACGAGCAGTACTTC. It specifies CASSPGFGSYEQYF.

In its sample, this clone was seen a few times. This chain links TRBV5-1 with TRBJ2-3; 15 bases fit TRBD2. Trimming at V came to 4 bases and at J to 5 bases, leaving 14 bases not matched to a gene. Germline assignment: CDR1 SGHRS and CDR2 YFSETQ. The CDR3 runs to 19 residues. The chain's CDR3 is CASSPNSNGLAGGGDTQYF. CDR3 DNA: TGCGCCAGCAGCCCCAATTCGAACGGACTAGCGGGAGGGGGAGATACGCAGTATTTT.

This clone was found once. The rearrangement uses TRBV21-1 and TRBJ1-4. TRBV21-1 is an annotated pseudogene. The CDR3 is 16 residues long. The CDR3 is CASSKDLGATNEKLFF. The CDR3 DNA reads as TGTGCCAGCAGCAAAGATCTAGGTGCAACTAATGAAAAACTGTTTTTT.

The chain links TRBV6-5 to TRBJ1-6, with TRBD1 as a possible D gene (5 bases). Per the germline V gene, CDR1 is MNHEY and CDR2 is SVGAGI. The germline V and J ends were trimmed by 8 bases and 6 bases, with 14 bases remaining between them. The CDR3 is made up of 14 amino acids. This CDR3 is CASRSGASNSPLHF. In nucleotides, the CDR3 is TGTGCCAGCCGGTCCGGGGCGAGTAATTCACCCCTCCACTTT.